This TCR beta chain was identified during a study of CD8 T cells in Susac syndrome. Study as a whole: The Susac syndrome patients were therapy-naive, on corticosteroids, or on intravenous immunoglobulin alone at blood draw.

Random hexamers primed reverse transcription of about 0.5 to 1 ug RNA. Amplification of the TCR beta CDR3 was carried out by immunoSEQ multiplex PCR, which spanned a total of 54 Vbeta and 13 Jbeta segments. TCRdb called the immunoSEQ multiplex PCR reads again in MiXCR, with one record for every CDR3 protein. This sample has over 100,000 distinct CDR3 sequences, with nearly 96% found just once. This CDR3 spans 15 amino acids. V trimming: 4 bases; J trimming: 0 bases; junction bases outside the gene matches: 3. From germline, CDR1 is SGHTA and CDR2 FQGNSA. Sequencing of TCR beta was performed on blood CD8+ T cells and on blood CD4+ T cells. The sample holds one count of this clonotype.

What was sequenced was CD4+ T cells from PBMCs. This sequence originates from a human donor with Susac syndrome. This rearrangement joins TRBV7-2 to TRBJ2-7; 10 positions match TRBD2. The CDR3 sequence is CASSWSSGSSYEQYF. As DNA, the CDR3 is TGTGCCAGCAGCTGGTCTAGCGGGAGCTCCTACGAGCAGTACTTC.